The rows below give T cell receptor beta chains drawn from one sample of a study of neurological immune-mediated disorders. Using its own MiXCR run on the 5' RACE reads, TCRdb lists one record per CDR3 protein. This table holds about 41,000 distinct CDR3 sequences, more than 2% found once. Material: PBMCs. These receptors all stem from a man aged 25 to 40 with multiple sclerosis. Each CDR3 is given with its conserved first and last residue. The D gene is left open where the match is weak. The size field reads how often the clone was seen (once, few, many) or a class if it is expanded.

-	TRBV20-1	TRBJ2-5	many	TGCAGCGGTTCCGGTGCAGGAGAGACCCAGTACTTC	CSGSGAGETQYF
-	TRBV5-1	TRBJ2-2	many	TGCGCCAGCAGCTTGGCGGCGACCGGGGAGCTGTTTTTT	CASSLAATGELFF
TRBD1	TRBV27	TRBJ2-7	many	TGTGCCAGCAGTCACAGGGGAGACTACGAGCAGTACTTC	CASSHRGDYEQYF
TRBD1	TRBV4-3	TRBJ1-4	many	TGCGCCAGCAGCCTCGGACAGGGCGCGGAAAAACTGTTTTTT	CASSLGQGAEKLFF
TRBD1	TRBV28	TRBJ2-2	many	TGTGCCAGCAGTTTGCCCGGGACAGGGAAAACCGGGGAGCTGTTTTTT	CASSLPGTGKTGELFF
TRBD2	TRBV5-1	TRBJ2-3	many	TGCGCCAGCAGCCCGGGACTAGCGGGCCCCACAGATACGCAGTATTTT	CASSPGLAGPTDTQYF
-	TRBV5-1	TRBJ2-7	many	TGCGCCAGCAGCTTGGGTTGGAGTGTAGACTCCTACGAGCAGTACTTC	CASSLGWSVDSYEQYF
-	TRBV5-4	TRBJ2-1	many	TGTGCCAGCAGCTTTCGGGAGCCCTCCTACAATGAGCAGTTCTTC	CASSFREPSYNEQFF
TRBD1	TRBV4-3	TRBJ1-6	few	TGCGCCAGCAGCCAAGACAGGGGGAATAATTCACCCCTCCACTTT	CASSQDRGNNSPLHF
-	TRBV7-6	TRBJ2-5	many	TGTGCCAGCAGCTTATTCCGAGGAGGGGAGACCCAGTACTTC	CASSLFRGGETQYF
TRBD1	TRBV20-1	TRBJ2-3	many	TGCAGTGCTAAGCTTGACAGGGGTGCAGATACGCAGTATTTT	CSAKLDRGADTQYF
-	TRBV20-1	TRBJ1-6	many	TGCAGTGCTTCCGGCCCGAATTCACCCCTCCACTTT	CSASGPNSPLHF
-	TRBV3-1	TRBJ2-7	many	TGTGCCAGCAGCCAAGCGGACAGAGACTACGAGCAGTACTTC	CASSQADRDYEQYF
-	TRBV5-5	TRBJ1-2	many	TGTGCCAGCAGCTTTCAGGGCGGCTATGGCTACACCTTC	CASSFQGGYGYTF
-	TRBV6-6	TRBJ1-1	many	TGTGCCAGCATCCCAGGGGTGCGGACTGAAGCTTTCTTT	CASIPGVRTEAFF
-	TRBV12-3/TRBV12-4	TRBJ2-2	many	TGTGCCAGCATATTGGGGAACACCGGGGAGCTGTTTTTT	CASILGNTGELFF
-	TRBV20-1	TRBJ1-1	many	TGCAGTGCTAGAGCAGGGAGTACTGAAGCTTTCTTT	CSARAGSTEAFF
-	TRBV10-3	TRBJ2-5	many	TGTGCCATCAGTCCCCAAGAGACCCAGTACTTC	CAISPQETQYF
TRBD1	TRBV20-1	TRBJ2-1	many	TGCAGTGCTAGAGCCCCGGGACAGCACAGCTCCTACAATGAGCAGTTCTTC	CSARAPGQHSSYNEQFF
-	TRBV28	TRBJ1-3	many	TGTGCCAGCAGTTTAACGGCAGGCTCCTCTGGAAACACCATATATTTT	CASSLTAGSSGNTIYF
-	TRBV28	TRBJ2-3	many	TGTGCCAGCAGTTCCCCGCCCTACACAGATACGCAGTATTTT	CASSSPPYTDTQYF
-	TRBV12-3/TRBV12-4	TRBJ1-3	many	TGTGCCAGCAGTTTTGGGGGCGGTGGAAACACCATATATTTT	CASSFGGGGNTIYF
TRBD1	TRBV20-1	TRBJ2-7	many	TGCAGTGCTAGGCCGGGACAGGGGATCTACGAGCAGTACTTC	CSARPGQGIYEQYF
TRBD2	TRBV7-2	TRBJ2-7	many	TGTGCCAGCAGCTTAGGTGCCCGGTCGGGTAGCGGGAGGGTCTACGAGCAGTACTTC	CASSLGARSGSGRVYEQYF
-	TRBV7-2	TRBJ2-7	medium-sized	TGTGCCAGCAGCCCTAACTACGAGCAGTACTTC	CASSPNYEQYF
-	TRBV27	TRBJ2-5	many	TGTGCCAGCAGACGGGCCATCCAAGAGACCCAGTACTTC	CASRRAIQETQYF
-	TRBV6-2/TRBV6-3	TRBJ2-7	many	TGTGCCAGCAGTTCTCCCCGGTCGTACTTC	CASSSPRSYF
-	TRBV11-2	TRBJ2-5	many	TGTGCCAGCTCCCTCTCCGGGACAACAAAAGAGACCCAGTACTTC	CASSLSGTTKETQYF
-	TRBV10-2	TRBJ2-1	few	TGCGCCAGCAGTGAGGGTTTGAGCTCCTACAATGAGCAGTTCTTC	CASSEGLSSYNEQFF